These T cell receptor beta chains were read from a single sample in a study of patients and donors after allogeneic stem cell transplantation. TCRdb itself ran the RT-PCR reads through MiXCR, one entry per CDR3 protein. This sample has about a million distinct CDR3 sequences, with roughly 17% found just once. The sequenced material came from blood, either unsorted or a sorted T cell fraction (not recorded which). The receptors were gathered from a human donor who was either an allogeneic HSCT recipient or a stem cell or donor lymphocyte infusion donor (not recorded which). It is not recorded whose cells these are; they may come from a transplant donor. Each CDR3 is given with its conserved first and last residue. Fields, in order: D gene, V gene, clone size, J gene, CDR3 protein, CDR3 DNA. The D gene is left open where the match is weak. Size tells how often a clone was seen (once, few, many) or the class of an expanded clone, and some rows leave it out.

d_gene: NA; v_gene: TRBV24-1; abundance: NA; j_gene: TRBJ1-1; CDR3aa: CATSVGGNTEAFF; CDR3nt: TGTGCCACCAGTGTCGGGGGGAACACTGAAGCTTTCTTT
d_gene: TRBD1; v_gene: TRBV20-1; abundance: NA; j_gene: TRBJ2-7; CDR3aa: CSATGTVARPYEQYF; CDR3nt: TGCAGTGCAACCGGGACAGTAGCGAGGCCCTACGAGCAGTACTTC
d_gene: NA; v_gene: TRBV4-2; abundance: NA; j_gene: TRBJ1-6; CDR3aa: CASSQDASLRSPLHF; CDR3nt: TGTGCCAGCAGCCAAGATGCCTCCCTGAGATCACCCCTCCACTTT
d_gene: NA; v_gene: TRBV7-8; abundance: few; j_gene: TRBJ2-2; CDR3aa: CASRPQANTGELFF; CDR3nt: TGTGCCAGTAGACCGCAAGCGAACACCGGGGAGCTGTTTTTT
d_gene: TRBD1; v_gene: TRBV5-1; abundance: few; j_gene: TRBJ2-7; CDR3aa: CASSLERTGSSYEQYF; CDR3nt: TGCGCCAGCAGCTTGGAGAGGACAGGAAGCTCCTACGAGCAGTACTTC
d_gene: TRBD1; v_gene: TRBV20-1; abundance: NA; j_gene: TRBJ1-3; CDR3aa: CSAPGQGNGNTIYF; CDR3nt: TGCAGTGCTCCGGGACAGGGAAATGGAAACACCATATATTTT
d_gene: NA; v_gene: TRBV27; abundance: few; j_gene: TRBJ1-5; CDR3aa: CATSNVGYSNQPQHF; CDR3nt: TGTGCCACCAGCAACGTGGGGTATAGCAATCAGCCCCAGCATTTT
d_gene: TRBD1; v_gene: TRBV25-1; abundance: many; j_gene: TRBJ2-1; CDR3aa: CASGRQGEYNEQFF; CDR3nt: TGTGCCAGCGGAAGACAGGGGGAGTACAATGAGCAGTTCTTC
d_gene: NA; v_gene: TRBV20-1; abundance: few; j_gene: TRBJ2-5; CDR3aa: CSALTRETQYF; CDR3nt: TGCAGTGCTCTTACAAGAGAGACCCAGTACTTC
d_gene: NA; v_gene: TRBV3-1; abundance: NA; j_gene: TRBJ2-7; CDR3aa: CASTKLVYEQYF; CDR3nt: TGTGCCAGCACCAAACTCGTCTACGAGCAGTACTTC
d_gene: NA; v_gene: TRBV9; abundance: NA; j_gene: TRBJ2-7; CDR3aa: CASSVGALGRARGSEQYF; CDR3nt: TGTGCCAGCAGCGTAGGGGCCTTGGGACGGGCCAGAGGGAGCGAGCAGTACTTC
d_gene: NA; v_gene: TRBV6-6; abundance: few; j_gene: TRBJ1-1; CDR3aa: CASSYSLMVEAFF; CDR3nt: TGTGCCAGCAGTTACTCGTTGATGGTTGAAGCTTTCTTT
d_gene: TRBD1; v_gene: TRBV4-2; abundance: many; j_gene: TRBJ1-5; CDR3aa: CASSQESAGGWPQHF; CDR3nt: TGTGCCAGCAGCCAAGAATCGGCAGGGGGTTGGCCCCAGCATTTT
d_gene: NA; v_gene: TRBV2; abundance: NA; j_gene: TRBJ1-1; CDR3aa: CASSALQRRAFF; CDR3nt: TGTGCCAGCAGCGCCCTACAAAGGAGGGCTTTCTTT
d_gene: NA; v_gene: TRBV5-1; abundance: many; j_gene: TRBJ1-1; CDR3aa: CASSLSGGSVYWSNTEAFF; CDR3nt: TGCGCCAGCAGCTTGTCAGGAGGGTCAGTTTATTGGTCAAACACTGAAGCTTTCTTT
d_gene: NA; v_gene: TRBV6-5; abundance: few; j_gene: TRBJ1-3; CDR3aa: CASSYMAGSGNTIYF; CDR3nt: TGTGCCAGCAGTTACATGGCAGGGTCTGGAAACACCATATATTTT
d_gene: NA; v_gene: TRBV20-1; abundance: few; j_gene: TRBJ2-3; CDR3aa: CSARDRSGGNSDTQYF; CDR3nt: TGCAGTGCTAGAGATCGGAGTGGGGGTAATTCAGATACGCAGTATTTT
d_gene: NA; v_gene: TRBV9; abundance: few; j_gene: TRBJ2-3; CDR3aa: CASSVGGPRTDTQYF; CDR3nt: TGTGCCAGCAGCGTAGGGGGGCCGCGCACAGATACGCAGTATTTT
d_gene: NA; v_gene: TRBV6-1; abundance: few; j_gene: TRBJ2-7; CDR3aa: CASSLHTGLTYEQYF; CDR3nt: TGTGCCAGCAGTCTCCACACCGGACTAACCTACGAGCAGTACTTC
d_gene: TRBD2; v_gene: TRBV5-1; abundance: many; j_gene: TRBJ2-3; CDR3aa: CASSFQRGSTDTQYF; CDR3nt: TGCGCCAGCAGCTTCCAGCGGGGGAGCACAGATACGCAGTATTTT
d_gene: NA; v_gene: TRBV4-3; abundance: few; j_gene: TRBJ2-1; CDR3aa: CASSQDFRANEQFF; CDR3nt: TGCGCCAGCAGCCAAGACTTCCGGGCGAATGAGCAGTTCTTC
d_gene: NA; v_gene: TRBV20-1; abundance: few; j_gene: TRBJ2-7; CDR3aa: CSAAEHSYEQYF; CDR3nt: TGCAGTGCTGCGGAACACTCCTACGAGCAGTACTTC
d_gene: TRBD1; v_gene: TRBV7-9; abundance: NA; j_gene: TRBJ1-5; CDR3aa: CASSLEGRDSDQPQHF; CDR3nt: TGTGCCAGCAGCTTAGAGGGACGGGACAGTGATCAGCCCCAGCATTTT
d_gene: NA; v_gene: TRBV19; abundance: NA; j_gene: TRBJ2-1; CDR3aa: CASTFGEGVAGYNEQFF; CDR3nt: TGTGCCAGTACCTTTGGGGAGGGGGTAGCCGGCTACAATGAGCAGTTCTTC
d_gene: NA; v_gene: TRBV7-8; abundance: few; j_gene: TRBJ1-4; CDR3aa: CASSLKTWGAGEKLFF; CDR3nt: TGTGCCAGCAGCTTAAAGACCTGGGGCGCGGGTGAAAAACTGTTTTTT
d_gene: TRBD1; v_gene: TRBV3-1; abundance: NA; j_gene: TRBJ2-3; CDR3aa: CASSQTGEDTQYF; CDR3nt: TGTGCCAGCAGCCAGACAGGGGAAGATACGCAGTATTTT
d_gene: TRBD1; v_gene: TRBV10-3; abundance: few; j_gene: TRBJ2-1; CDR3aa: CAITPGQGYNEQFF; CDR3nt: TGTGCCATCACCCCGGGACAGGGCTACAATGAGCAGTTCTTC
d_gene: NA; v_gene: TRBV3-1; abundance: few; j_gene: TRBJ2-3; CDR3aa: CASSQVSGVAQYF; CDR3nt: TGTGCCAGCAGCCAAGTTTCCGGGGTTGCGCAGTATTTT
d_gene: NA; v_gene: TRBV7-8; abundance: NA; j_gene: TRBJ2-2; CDR3aa: CASSSTGGGNTGELFF; CDR3nt: TGTGCCAGCAGCTCGACCGGAGGGGGCAACACCGGGGAGCTGTTTTTT
d_gene: TRBD2; v_gene: TRBV6-2/TRBV6-3; abundance: NA; j_gene: TRBJ2-1; CDR3aa: CASKKSKAAGGYNEQFF; CDR3nt: TGTGCCAGCAAAAAATCAAAGGCGGCGGGGGGTTACAATGAGCAGTTCTTC
d_gene: NA; v_gene: TRBV5-1; abundance: NA; j_gene: TRBJ1-4; CDR3aa: CASPSRDIDEKLFF; CDR3nt: TGCGCCAGCCCGTCCCGGGACATCGATGAAAAACTGTTTTTT
d_gene: TRBD2; v_gene: TRBV12-5; abundance: NA; j_gene: TRBJ2-1; CDR3aa: CASGLTSGSLYEQFF; CDR3nt: TGTGCTAGTGGGTTGACTAGCGGGAGTCTGTATGAGCAGTTCTTC
d_gene: NA; v_gene: TRBV12-3/TRBV12-4; abundance: few; j_gene: TRBJ1-2; CDR3aa: CASSPAVGPPSYGYTF; CDR3nt: TGTGCCAGCAGTCCGGCAGTGGGCCCTCCGTCTTATGGCTACACCTTC
d_gene: TRBD1; v_gene: TRBV20-1; abundance: few; j_gene: TRBJ2-7; CDR3aa: CSAPPDRMVYEQYF; CDR3nt: TGCAGTGCTCCACCGGACAGGATGGTCTACGAGCAGTACTTC
d_gene: NA; v_gene: TRBV24-1; abundance: NA; j_gene: TRBJ2-3; CDR3aa: CATSDLAETQYF; CDR3nt: TGTGCCACCAGTGATTTGGCAGAGACGCAGTATTTT
d_gene: NA; v_gene: TRBV6-5; abundance: NA; j_gene: TRBJ1-2; CDR3aa: CASSYHKPGENGYTF; CDR3nt: TGTGCCAGCAGTTACCATAAGCCAGGGGAGAATGGCTACACCTTC
d_gene: NA; v_gene: TRBV29-1; abundance: many; j_gene: TRBJ1-2; CDR3aa: CSDYSYANYGYTF; CDR3nt: TGCAGCGACTACAGCTACGCTAACTATGGCTACACCTTC